The source of this T cell receptor beta chain is a study of T cell responses to AZD1222 COVID-19 vaccine. Measured with immunoSEQ multiplex PCR; TCRdb has only the in-frame clones, and not every one. The sample includes more than 95,000 clones, roughly 93% of them seen just once. Germline V gene data show CDR1 as SGHDT and CDR2 as YYEEEE. The V and J ends lost 7 bases and 3 bases respectively, with 10 bases between them. The CDR3 is 12 amino acids. The sequences come from peripheral blood, collected on day 0 of AZD1222 vaccination. V usage is TRBV5-6 and J usage is TRBJ2-5; the D gene is possibly TRBD2 (6 bases). This TCR was recovered from an adult in good health. CDR3 residues: CASGGSEETQYF. The CDR3 coding sequence is TGTGCCAGCGGGGGGTCGGAAGAGACCCAGTACTTC.